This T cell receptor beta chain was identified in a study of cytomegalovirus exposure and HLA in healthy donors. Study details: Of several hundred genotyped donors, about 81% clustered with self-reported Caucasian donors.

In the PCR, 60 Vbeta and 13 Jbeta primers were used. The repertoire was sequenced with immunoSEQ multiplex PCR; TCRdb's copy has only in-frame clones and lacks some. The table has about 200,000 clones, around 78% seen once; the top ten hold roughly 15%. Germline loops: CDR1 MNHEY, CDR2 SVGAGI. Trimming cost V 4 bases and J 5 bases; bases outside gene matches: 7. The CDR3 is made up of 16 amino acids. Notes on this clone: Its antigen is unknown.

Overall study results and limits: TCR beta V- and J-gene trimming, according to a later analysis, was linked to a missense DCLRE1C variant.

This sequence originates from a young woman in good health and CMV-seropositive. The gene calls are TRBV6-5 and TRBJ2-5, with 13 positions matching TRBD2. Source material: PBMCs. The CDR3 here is CASSFRTSGSRETQYF. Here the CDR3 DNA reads TGTGCCAGCAGTTTTCGGACTAGCGGGAGCCGTGAGACCCAGTACTTC.